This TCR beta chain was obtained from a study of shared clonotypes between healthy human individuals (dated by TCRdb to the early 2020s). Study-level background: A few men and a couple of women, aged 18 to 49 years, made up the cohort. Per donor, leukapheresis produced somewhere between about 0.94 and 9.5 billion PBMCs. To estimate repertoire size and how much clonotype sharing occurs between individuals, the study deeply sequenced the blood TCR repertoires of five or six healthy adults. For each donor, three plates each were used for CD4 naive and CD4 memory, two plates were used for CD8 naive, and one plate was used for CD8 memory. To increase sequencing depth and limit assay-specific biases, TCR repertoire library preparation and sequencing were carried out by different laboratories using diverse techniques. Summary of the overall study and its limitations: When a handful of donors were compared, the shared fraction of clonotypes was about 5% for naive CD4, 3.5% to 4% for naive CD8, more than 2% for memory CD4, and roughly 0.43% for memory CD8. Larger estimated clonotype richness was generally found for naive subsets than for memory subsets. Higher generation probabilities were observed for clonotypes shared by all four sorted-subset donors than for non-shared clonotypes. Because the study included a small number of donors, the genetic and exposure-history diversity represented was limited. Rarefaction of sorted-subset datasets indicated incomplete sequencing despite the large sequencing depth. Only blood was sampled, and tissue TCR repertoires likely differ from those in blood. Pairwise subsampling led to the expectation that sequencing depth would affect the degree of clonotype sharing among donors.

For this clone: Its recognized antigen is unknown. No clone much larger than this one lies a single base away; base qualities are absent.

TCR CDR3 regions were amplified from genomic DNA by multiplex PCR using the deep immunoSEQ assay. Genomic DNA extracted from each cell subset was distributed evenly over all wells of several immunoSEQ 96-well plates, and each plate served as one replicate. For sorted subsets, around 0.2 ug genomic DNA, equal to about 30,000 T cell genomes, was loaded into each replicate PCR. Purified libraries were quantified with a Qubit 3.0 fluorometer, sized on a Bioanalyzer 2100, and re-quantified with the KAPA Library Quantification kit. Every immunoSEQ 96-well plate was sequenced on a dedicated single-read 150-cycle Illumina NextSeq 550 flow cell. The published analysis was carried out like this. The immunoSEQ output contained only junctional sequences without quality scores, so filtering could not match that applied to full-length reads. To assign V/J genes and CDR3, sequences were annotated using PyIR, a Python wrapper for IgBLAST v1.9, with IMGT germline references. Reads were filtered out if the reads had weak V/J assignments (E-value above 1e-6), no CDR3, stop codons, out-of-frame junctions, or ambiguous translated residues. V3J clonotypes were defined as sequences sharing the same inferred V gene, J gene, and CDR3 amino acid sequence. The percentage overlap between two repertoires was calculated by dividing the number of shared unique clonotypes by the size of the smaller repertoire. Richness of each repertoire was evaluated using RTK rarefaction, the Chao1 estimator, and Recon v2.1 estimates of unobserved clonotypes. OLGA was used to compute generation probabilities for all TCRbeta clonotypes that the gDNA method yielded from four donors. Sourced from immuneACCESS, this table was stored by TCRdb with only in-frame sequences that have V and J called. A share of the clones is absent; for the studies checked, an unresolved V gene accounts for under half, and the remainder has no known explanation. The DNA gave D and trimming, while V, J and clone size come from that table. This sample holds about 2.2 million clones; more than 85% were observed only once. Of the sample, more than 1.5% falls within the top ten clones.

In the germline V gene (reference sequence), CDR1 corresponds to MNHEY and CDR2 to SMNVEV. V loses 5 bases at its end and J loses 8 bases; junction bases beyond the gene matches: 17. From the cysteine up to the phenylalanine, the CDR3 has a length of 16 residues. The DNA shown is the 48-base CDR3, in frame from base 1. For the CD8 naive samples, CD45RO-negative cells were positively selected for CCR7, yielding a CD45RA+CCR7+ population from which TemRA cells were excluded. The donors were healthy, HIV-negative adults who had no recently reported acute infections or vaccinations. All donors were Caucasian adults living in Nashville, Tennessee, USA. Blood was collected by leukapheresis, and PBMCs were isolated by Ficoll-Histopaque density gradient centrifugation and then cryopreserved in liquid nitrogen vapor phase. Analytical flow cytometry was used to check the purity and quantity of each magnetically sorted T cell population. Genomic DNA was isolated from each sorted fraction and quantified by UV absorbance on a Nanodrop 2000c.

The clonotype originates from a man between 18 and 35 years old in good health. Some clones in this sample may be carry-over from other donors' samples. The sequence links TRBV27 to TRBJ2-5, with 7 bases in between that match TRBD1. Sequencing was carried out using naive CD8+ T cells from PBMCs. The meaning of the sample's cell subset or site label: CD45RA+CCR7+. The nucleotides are TGTGCCAGCAGTCCCCGACAGGGAGATCGTCCGGGAACCCAGTACTTC. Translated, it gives CASSPRQGDRPGTQYF.